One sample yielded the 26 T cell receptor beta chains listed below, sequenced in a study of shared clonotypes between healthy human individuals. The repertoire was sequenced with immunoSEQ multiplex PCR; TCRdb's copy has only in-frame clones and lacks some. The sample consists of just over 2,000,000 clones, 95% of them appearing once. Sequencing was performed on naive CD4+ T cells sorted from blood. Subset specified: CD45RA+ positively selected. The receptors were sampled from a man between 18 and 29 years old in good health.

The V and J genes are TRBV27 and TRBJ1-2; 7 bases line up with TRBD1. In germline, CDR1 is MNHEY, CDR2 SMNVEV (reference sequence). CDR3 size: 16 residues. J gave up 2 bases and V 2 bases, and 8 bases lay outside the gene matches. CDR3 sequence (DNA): TGTGCCAGCAGTTTAAACCGTCCAGGGGGAAACTATGGCTACACCTTC. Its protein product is CASSLNRPGGNYGYTF.

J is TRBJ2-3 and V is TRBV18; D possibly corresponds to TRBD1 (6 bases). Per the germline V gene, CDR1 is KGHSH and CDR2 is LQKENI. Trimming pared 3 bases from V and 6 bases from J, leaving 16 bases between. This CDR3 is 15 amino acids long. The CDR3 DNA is TGTGCCAGCTCACCTATGGACAGTCTAGGGGATACGCAGTATTTT. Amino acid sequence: CASSPMDSLGDTQYF.

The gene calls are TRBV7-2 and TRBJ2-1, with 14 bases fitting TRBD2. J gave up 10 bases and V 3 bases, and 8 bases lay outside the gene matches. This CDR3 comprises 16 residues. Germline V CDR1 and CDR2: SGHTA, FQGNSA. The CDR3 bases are TGTGCCAGCAGCTTCTACGGGACTAGCGGGGGTAGAGAGCAGTTCTTC. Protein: CASSFYGTSGGREQFF.

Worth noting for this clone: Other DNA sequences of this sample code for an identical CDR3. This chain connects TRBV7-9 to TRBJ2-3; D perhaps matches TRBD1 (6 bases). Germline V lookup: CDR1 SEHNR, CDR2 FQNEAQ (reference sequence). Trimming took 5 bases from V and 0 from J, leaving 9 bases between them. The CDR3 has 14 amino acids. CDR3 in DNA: TGTGCCAGCAGCCCTGGACAGAGCACAGATACGCAGTATTTT. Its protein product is CASSPGQSTDTQYF. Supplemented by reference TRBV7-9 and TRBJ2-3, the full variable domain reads DTGVSQNPRHKITKRGQNVTFRCDPISEHNRLYWYRQTLGQGPEFLTYFQNEAQLEKSRLLSDRFSAERPKGSFSTLEIQRTEQGDSAMYLCASSPGQSTDTQYFGPGTRLTVL.

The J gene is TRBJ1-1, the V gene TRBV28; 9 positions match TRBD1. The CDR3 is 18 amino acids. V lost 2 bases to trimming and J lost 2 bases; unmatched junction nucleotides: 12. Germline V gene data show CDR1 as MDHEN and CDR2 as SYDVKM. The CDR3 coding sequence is TGTGCCAGCAGTTTACGGGGACAGGGTGTTTTTGTAAACACTGAAGCTTTCTTT. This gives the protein CASSLRGQGVFVNTEAFF.

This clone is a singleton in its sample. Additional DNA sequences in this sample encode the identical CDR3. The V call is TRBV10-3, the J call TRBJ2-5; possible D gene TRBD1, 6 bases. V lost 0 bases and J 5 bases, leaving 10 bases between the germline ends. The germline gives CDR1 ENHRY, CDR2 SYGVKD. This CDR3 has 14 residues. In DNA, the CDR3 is TGTGCCATCAGTGAGTCTGGGGGCCGGGAGACCCAGTACTTC. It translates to CAISESGGRETQYF.

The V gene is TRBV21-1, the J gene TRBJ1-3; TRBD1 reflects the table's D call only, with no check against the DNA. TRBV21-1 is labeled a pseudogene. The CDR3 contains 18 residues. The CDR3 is CASSPTIRGNPSGNTIYF. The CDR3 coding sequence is TGTGCCAGCAGCCCCACAATCAGGGGGAACCCCTCTGGAAACACCATATATTTT.

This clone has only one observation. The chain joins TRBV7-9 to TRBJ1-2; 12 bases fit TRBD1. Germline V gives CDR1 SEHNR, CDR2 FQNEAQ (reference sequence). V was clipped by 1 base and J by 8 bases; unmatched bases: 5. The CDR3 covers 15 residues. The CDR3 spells CASSLEGQGARGYTF. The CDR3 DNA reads TGTGCCAGCAGCTTAGAGGGACAGGGGGCGCGAGGCTACACCTTC.

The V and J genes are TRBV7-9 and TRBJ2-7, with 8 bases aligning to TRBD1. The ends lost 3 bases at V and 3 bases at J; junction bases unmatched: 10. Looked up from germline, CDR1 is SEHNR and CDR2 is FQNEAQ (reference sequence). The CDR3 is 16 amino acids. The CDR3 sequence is CASSFRAGTGLYEQYF. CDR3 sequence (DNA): TGTGCCAGCAGCTTCCGGGCCGGGACAGGTCTCTACGAGCAGTACTTC.

The CDR3, as DNA: TGTGCCAGCAGGGAGGCAGGGGGCTATGGCTACACCTTC. Protein product: CASREAGGYGYTF. V is TRBV2 and J is TRBJ1-2, with 7 bases matching TRBD1. V was clipped by 6 bases and J by 4 bases; unmatched bases: 5. In germline, CDR1 is SNHLY, CDR2 FYNNEI. There are 13 residues in the CDR3.

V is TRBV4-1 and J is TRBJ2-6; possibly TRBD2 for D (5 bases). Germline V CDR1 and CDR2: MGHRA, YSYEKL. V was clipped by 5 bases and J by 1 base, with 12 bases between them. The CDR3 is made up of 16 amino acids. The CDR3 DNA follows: TGCGCCAGCAGCACCAGCGGTCTTTCTGGGGCCAACGTCCTGACTTTC. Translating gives CASSTSGLSGANVLTF.

CDR3 amino acids: CASSVDPGPSEQFF. The CDR3 bases are TGTGCCAGCAGCGTAGATCCAGGGCCTAGTGAGCAGTTCTTC. V and J are TRBV9 and TRBJ2-1, with a possible D match to TRBD1 (5 bases). The germline CDR1 and CDR2 sequences are SGDLS and YYNGEE. V lost 0 bases to trimming and J lost 9 bases, with 13 bases between them. The CDR3 covers 14 residues.

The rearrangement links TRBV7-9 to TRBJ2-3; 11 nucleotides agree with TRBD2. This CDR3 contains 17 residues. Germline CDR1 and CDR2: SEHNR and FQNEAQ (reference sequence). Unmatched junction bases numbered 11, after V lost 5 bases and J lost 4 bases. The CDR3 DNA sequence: TGTGCCAGCAGCCCATACTTACTAGCGGGAGAAGCAGATACGCAGTATTTT. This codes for CASSPYLLAGEADTQYF.

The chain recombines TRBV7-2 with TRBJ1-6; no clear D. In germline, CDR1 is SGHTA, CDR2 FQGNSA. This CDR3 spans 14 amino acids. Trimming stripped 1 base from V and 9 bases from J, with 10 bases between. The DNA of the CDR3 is TGTGCCAGCAGCTTAGATGTCAAGCCTTCACCCCTCCACTTT. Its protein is CASSLDVKPSPLHF.

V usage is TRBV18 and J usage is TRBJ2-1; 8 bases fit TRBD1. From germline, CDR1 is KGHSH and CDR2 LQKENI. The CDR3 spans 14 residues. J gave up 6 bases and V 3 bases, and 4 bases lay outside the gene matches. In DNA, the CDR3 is TGTGCCAGCTCACCTAAGACAGGGGTCAATGAGCAGTTCTTC. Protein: CASSPKTGVNEQFF.

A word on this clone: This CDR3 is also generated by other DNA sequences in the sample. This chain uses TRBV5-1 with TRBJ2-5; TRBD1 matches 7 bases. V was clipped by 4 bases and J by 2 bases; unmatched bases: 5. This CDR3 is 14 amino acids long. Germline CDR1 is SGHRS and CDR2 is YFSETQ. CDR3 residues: CASSPGQEQETQYF. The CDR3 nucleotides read TGCGCCAGCAGCCCTGGACAGGAACAAGAGACCCAGTACTTC.

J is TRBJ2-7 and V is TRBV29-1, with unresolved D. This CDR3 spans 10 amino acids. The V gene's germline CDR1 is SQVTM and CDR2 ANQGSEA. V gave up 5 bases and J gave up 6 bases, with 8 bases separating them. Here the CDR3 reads CSVWAGEQYF. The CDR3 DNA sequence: TGCAGCGTTTGGGCCGGCGAGCAGTACTTC.

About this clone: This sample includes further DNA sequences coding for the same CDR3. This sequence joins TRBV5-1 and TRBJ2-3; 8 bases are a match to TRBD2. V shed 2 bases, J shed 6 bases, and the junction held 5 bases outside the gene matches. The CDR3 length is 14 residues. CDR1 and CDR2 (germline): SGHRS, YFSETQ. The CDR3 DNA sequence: TGCGCCAGCAGCTTAATAGCGGGGACTGATACGCAGTATTTT. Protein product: CASSLIAGTDTQYF. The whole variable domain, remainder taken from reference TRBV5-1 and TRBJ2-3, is KAGVTQTPRYLIKTRGQQVTLSCSPISGHRSVSWYQQTPGQGLQFLFEYFSETQRNKGNFPGRFSGRQFSNSRSEMNVSTLELGDSALYLCASSLIAGTDTQYFGPGTRLTVL.

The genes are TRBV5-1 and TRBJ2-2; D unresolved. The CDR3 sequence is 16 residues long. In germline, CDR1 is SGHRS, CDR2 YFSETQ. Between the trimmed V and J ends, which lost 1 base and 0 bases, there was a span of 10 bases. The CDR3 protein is CASSLTASSNTGELFF. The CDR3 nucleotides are TGCGCCAGCAGCTTGACAGCAAGCTCGAACACCGGGGAGCTGTTTTTT.

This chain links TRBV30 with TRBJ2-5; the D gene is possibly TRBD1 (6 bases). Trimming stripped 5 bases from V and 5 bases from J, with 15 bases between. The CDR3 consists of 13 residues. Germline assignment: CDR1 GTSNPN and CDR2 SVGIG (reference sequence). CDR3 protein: CAWGGQAGETQYF. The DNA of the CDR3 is TGTGCCTGGGGGGGACAAGCTGGGGAGACCCAGTACTTC.

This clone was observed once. The CDR3 coding sequence is TGTGCCAGCTCACCACCAGGGCCGGGAACCACTGAAGCTTTCTTT. This sequence encodes CASSPPGPGTTEAFF. This rearrangement joins TRBV18 to TRBJ1-1; D is uncertain. Germline values: CDR1 KGHSH, CDR2 LQKENI. Trimming cost V 0 bases and J 4 bases, with 12 bases left between them. The length of the CDR3 is 15 residues.

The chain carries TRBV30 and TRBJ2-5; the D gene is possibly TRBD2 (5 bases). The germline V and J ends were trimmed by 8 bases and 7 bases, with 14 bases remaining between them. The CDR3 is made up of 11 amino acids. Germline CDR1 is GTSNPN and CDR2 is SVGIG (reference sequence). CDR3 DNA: TGTGCCCGGACGGAGGTAGGGACCCAGTACTTC. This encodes CARTEVGTQYF. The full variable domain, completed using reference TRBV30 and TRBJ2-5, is SQTIHQWPATLVQPVGSPLSLECTVEGTSNPNLYWYRQAAGRGLQLLFYSVGIGQISSEVPQNLSASRPQDRQFILSSKKLLLSDSGFYLCARTEVGTQYFGPGTRLLVL.

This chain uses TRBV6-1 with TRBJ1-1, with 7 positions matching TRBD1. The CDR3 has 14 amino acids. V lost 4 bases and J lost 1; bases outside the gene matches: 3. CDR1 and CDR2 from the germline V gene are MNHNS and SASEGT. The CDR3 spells CASSVRTGNTEAFF. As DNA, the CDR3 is TGTGCCAGCAGTGTCCGGACAGGGAACACTGAAGCTTTCTTT.

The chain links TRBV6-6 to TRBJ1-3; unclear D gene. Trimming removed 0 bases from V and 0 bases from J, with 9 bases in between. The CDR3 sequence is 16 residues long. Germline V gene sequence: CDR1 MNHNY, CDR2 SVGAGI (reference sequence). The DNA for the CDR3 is TGTGCCAGCAGTTACTCTCTTCCCGCCTCTGGAAACACCATATATTTT. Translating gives CASSYSLPASGNTIYF.

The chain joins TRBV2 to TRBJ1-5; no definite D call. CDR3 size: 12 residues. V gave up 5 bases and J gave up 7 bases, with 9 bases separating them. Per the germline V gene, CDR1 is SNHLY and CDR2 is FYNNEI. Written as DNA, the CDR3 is TGTGCCAGCAGTCTCTTGGGGCAGCCCCAGCATTTT. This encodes CASSLLGQPQHF.

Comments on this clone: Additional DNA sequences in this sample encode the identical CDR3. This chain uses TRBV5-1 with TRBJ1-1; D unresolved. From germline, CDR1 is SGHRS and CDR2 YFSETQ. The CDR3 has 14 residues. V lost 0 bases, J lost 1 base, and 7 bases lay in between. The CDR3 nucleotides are TGCGCCAGCAGCTTGGTTTCCCAGAACACTGAAGCTTTCTTT. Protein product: CASSLVSQNTEAFF.